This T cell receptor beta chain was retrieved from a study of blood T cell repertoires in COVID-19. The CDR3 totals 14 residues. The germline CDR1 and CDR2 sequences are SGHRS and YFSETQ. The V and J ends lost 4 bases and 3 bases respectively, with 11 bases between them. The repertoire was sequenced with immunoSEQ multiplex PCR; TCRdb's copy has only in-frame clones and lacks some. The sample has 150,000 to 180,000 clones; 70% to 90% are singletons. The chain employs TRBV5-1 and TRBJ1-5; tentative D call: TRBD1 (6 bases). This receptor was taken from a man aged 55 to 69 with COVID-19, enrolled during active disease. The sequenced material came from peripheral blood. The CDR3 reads CASSPTGNNQPQHF. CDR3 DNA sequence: TGCGCCAGCAGCCCCACAGGGAACAATCAGCCCCAGCATTTT.